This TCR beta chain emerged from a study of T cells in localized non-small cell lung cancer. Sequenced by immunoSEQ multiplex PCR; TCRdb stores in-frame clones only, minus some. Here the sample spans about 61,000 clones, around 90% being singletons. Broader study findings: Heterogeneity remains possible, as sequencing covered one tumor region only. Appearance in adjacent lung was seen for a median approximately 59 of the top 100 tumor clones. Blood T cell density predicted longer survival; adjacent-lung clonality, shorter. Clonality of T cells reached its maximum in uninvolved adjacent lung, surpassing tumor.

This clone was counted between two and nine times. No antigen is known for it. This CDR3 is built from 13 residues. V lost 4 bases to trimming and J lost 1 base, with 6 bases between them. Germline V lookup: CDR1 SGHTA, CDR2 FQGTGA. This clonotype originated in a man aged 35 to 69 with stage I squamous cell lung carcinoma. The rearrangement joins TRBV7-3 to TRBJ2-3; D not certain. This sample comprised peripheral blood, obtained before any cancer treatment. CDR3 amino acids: CASSYSRTDTQYF. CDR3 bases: TGTGCCAGCAGCTACTCCCGCACAGATACGCAGTATTTT.